The 22 T cell receptor beta chains below come from one sample, sequenced in a study of radiation and T cells in renal cell carcinoma. TCRdb's table, derived via immunoSEQ multiplex PCR, lists solely in-frame clones and lacks some. Here the sample spans 10,000 to 15,000 clones, 30% to 40% being singletons. Treatment of the sample: 15 Gy SBRT to primary tumor, nephrectomy 4 weeks later. Specimen: tumor tissue, collected from a patient whose treatment included radiotherapy and nephrectomy. These receptors all come from a man between 60 and 70 years old with renal cell carcinoma.

This clone was counted a single time. The rearrangement joins TRBV10-2 to TRBJ1-1, with D uncertain. There are 13 residues in the CDR3. Germline V lookup: CDR1 WSHSY, CDR2 SAAADI. Deletions cut 2 bases from V and 1 base from J, with 5 bases between. The DNA of the CDR3 is TGCGCCAGCAGTGAGGTCCCGAACACTGAAGCTTTCTTT. It encodes CASSEVPNTEAFF.

This rearrangement joins TRBV30 to TRBJ1-1; 8 nucleotides align to TRBD1. Germline values: CDR1 GTSNPN, CDR2 SVGIG (reference sequence). The CDR3 runs 14 residues. Trimming at V came to 2 bases and at J to 4 bases, leaving 6 bases not matched to a gene. Here the CDR3 DNA reads TGTGCCTGGAGTCTAGACAGGGGATTCACTGAAGCTTTCTTT. The encoded protein is CAWSLDRGFTEAFF.

The chain joins TRBV9 to TRBJ2-1; TRBD1 is a possible D gene (6 bases). The CDR3 is 15 amino acids. Germline V CDR1 and CDR2: SGDLS, YYNGEE. V lost 5 bases, J lost 4 bases, and 16 bases lay in between. The CDR3 sequence is CASRELQGSYNEQFF. The CDR3 nucleotides read TGTGCCAGCAGGGAATTACAGGGATCATACAATGAGCAGTTCTTC.

This chain links TRBV2 with TRBJ2-7; a weak D match, TRBD1 (5 bases). Trimming cost V 4 bases and J 5 bases, with 9 bases left between them. Germline V lookup: CDR1 SNHLY, CDR2 FYNNEI. The CDR3 totals 12 residues. The CDR3 sequence: CASSVEGDEQYV. The CDR3 DNA sequence: TGTGCCAGCAGTGTGGAAGGGGACGAGCAGTACGTC.

This clone was counted a few times. The chain couples TRBV19 to TRBJ1-5; D is undetermined. Germline assignment: CDR1 LNHDA and CDR2 SQIVND (reference sequence). The CDR3 is made up of 15 amino acids. The V gene lost 3 bases and the J gene lost 3 bases, with 12 bases spanning the gap. The CDR3 loop reads CASSIGGRNNQPQHF. The CDR3 nucleotides read TGTGCCAGTAGTATCGGCGGGAGGAACAATCAGCCCCAGCATTTT.

By its share, this clone is medium-sized. This chain joins TRBV13 and TRBJ2-5; D ambiguous. This CDR3 is built from 14 residues. V was shortened by 0 bases and J by 4 bases, with 9 bases between the two germline ends. CDR1 is PRHDT, CDR2 FYEKMQ, per germline (reference sequence). The CDR3 loop is CASSLGVLGETQYF. CDR3 nucleotides: TGTGCCAGCAGCTTAGGCGTGTTGGGAGAGACCCAGTACTTC.

The chain joins TRBV27 to TRBJ2-7; perhaps D is TRBD1 or TRBD2 (5 bases each). The length of the CDR3 is 12 residues. The germline V gene has CDR1 MNHEY and CDR2 SMNVEV (reference sequence). V lost 4 bases, J lost 7 bases, and 11 bases lay in between. CDR3 region: CASSSAGGEQYF. As DNA, the CDR3 is TGTGCCAGCAGTTCCGCTGGGGGTGAGCAGTACTTC.

This clone was seen a few times. The chain couples TRBV7-9 to TRBJ1-2; D is undetermined. The CDR3 contains 11 residues. The ends were cut back, 5 bases at V and 4 bases at J, with 5 bases in the middle. Germline CDR1 reads SEHNR; CDR2 reads FQNEAQ (reference sequence). The CDR3 spells CASSLTYGYTF. The CDR3 DNA reads as TGTGCCAGCAGCCTAACCTATGGCTACACCTTC.

This clone was counted only a few times. The chain uses TRBV5-1 and TRBJ1-2, with 8 bases that match TRBD1. The germline V gene has CDR1 SGHRS and CDR2 YFSETQ. This CDR3 is 14 amino acids long. Trimming cost V 2 bases and J 6 bases; bases outside gene matches: 6. The CDR3 coding sequence is TGCGCCAGCAGCTTCCAGGGGGCTTCGGATGGCTACACCTTC. It translates to CASSFQGASDGYTF.

This chain uses TRBV29-1 with TRBJ2-1, with D tentatively TRBD1 (6 bases). Germline values: CDR1 SQVTM, CDR2 ANQGSEA. The CDR3 has 11 residues. CDR3 amino acids: CGAGVYNEQFF. The CDR3 DNA reads as TGCGGGGCAGGGGTCTACAATGAGCAGTTCTTC.

The chain joins TRBV5-1 to TRBJ1-1, with 7 bases aligning to TRBD1. With 10 bases clipped from V and 0 bases from J, the junction kept 15 bases outside the gene matches. Germline loops: CDR1 SGHRS, CDR2 YFSETQ. The CDR3 runs to 16 residues. CDR3 sequence reads: CAVASGPGGMNTEAFF. CDR3 coding DNA: TGCGCCGTAGCTTCCGGCCCAGGGGGAATGAACACTGAAGCTTTCTTT.

The rearrangement uses TRBV15 and TRBJ1-2; the D is unclear. Per germline, CDR1 LNHNV and CDR2 YYDKDF (reference sequence). The CDR3 runs 13 residues. Trimming removed 0 bases at V and 5 bases at J, with 7 bases between. In nucleotides, the CDR3 is TGTGCCACCAGCAGAGATATTGAGTATGGCTACACCTTC. Its translation is CATSRDIEYGYTF.

In its sample, this clone was seen a few times. The chain joins TRBV29-1 to TRBJ1-3; 7 bases agree with TRBD1. Germline assignment: CDR1 SQVTM and CDR2 ANQGSEA. The V gene end was trimmed by 6 bases and the J gene end by 3 bases; junction bases not matched to a gene: 8. The CDR3 spans 14 residues. DNA of the CDR3: TGCAGCGTCCGGGGACAGCCGAGTGGAAACACCATATATTTT. It encodes CSVRGQPSGNTIYF.

This rearrangement joins TRBV5-1 to TRBJ2-4, with TRBD2 matching 7 bases. The germline CDR1 and CDR2 sequences are SGHRS and YFSETQ. V was clipped by 7 bases and J by 3 bases; unmatched bases: 10. CDR3 length equals 15 residues. CDR3 in DNA: TGCGCCAGCTCCAAGCTGAGGGAGGGCAAAAACATTCAGTACTTC. Translating gives CASSKLREGKNIQYF. Full variable domain (missing parts from reference TRBV5-1 and TRBJ2-4): KAGVTQTPRYLIKTRGQQVTLSCSPISGHRSVSWYQQTPGQGLQFLFEYFSETQRNKGNFPGRFSGRQFSNSRSEMNVSTLELGDSALYLCASSKLREGKNIQYFGAGTRLSVL.

This clone has a handful of counts. The chain uses TRBV19 and TRBJ2-5; 8 positions match TRBD2. The trim removed 10 bases at V and 5 bases at J, leaving 15 bases unmatched. The CDR3 totals 15 residues. The V gene's germline CDR1 is LNHDA and CDR2 SQIVND (reference sequence). The CDR3 sequence is CATRQYSGAGETQYF. In nucleotides, the CDR3 is TGTGCCACCCGACAATATAGCGGGGCCGGGGAGACCCAGTACTTC.

This clone was counted only a few times. This chain connects TRBV27 to TRBJ2-7; D gene uncertain. V was cut by 3 bases and J by 3 bases, with 9 bases left in between. The CDR3 totals 13 residues. The germline V gene has CDR1 MNHEY and CDR2 SMNVEV (reference sequence). The CDR3 DNA follows: TGTGCCAGCAGTTTCTCTAATATCTACGAGCAGTACGTC. Its protein is CASSFSNIYEQYV.

The rearrangement links TRBV10-1 to TRBJ1-1, with TRBD1 as a possible D gene (6 bases). Germline values: CDR1 WNHNN, CDR2 SYGVQD (reference sequence). The CDR3 covers 15 residues. The V end was cut by 3 bases, the J end by 2 bases, with 13 bases between. The CDR3 protein is CASSDGGHLNTEAFF. The CDR3 DNA reads as TGCGCCAGCAGTGACGGGGGACACTTAAACACTGAAGCTTTCTTT.

V gene TRBV16 combines with J gene TRBJ1-2; D gene uncertain. Trimming left V 0 bases short and J 8 bases short, with 10 bases between. The CDR3 is made up of 13 amino acids. Germline CDR1 reads KGHSY; CDR2 reads FQNENV. The CDR3 bases are TGTGCCAGCAGCCAATCCGCCGGTGTGGGCTACACCTTC. Translated: CASSQSAGVGYTF. The full variable domain, with the rest looked up from reference TRBV16 and TRBJ1-2, is GEEVAQTPKHLVRGEGQKAKLYCAPIKGHSYVFWYQQVLKNEFKFLISFQNENVFDETGMPKERFSAKCLPNSPCSLEIQATKLEDSAVYFCASSQSAGVGYTFGSGTRLTVV.

This clone was detected once. The V gene is TRBV5-6, the J gene TRBJ2-5; no clear D. The V gene lost 1 base and the J gene lost 1 base, with 14 bases spanning the gap. Germline V gives CDR1 SGHDT, CDR2 YYEEEE. CDR3 length equals 16 residues. CDR3 amino acids: CASSLLPWEPQETQYF. CDR3 sequence (DNA): TGTGCCAGCAGCTTGTTGCCTTGGGAACCCCAAGAGACCCAGTACTTC.

CDR3 protein: CASSSRVVNGYTF. DNA of the CDR3: TGTGCCAGCAGCTCCCGGGTAGTGAATGGCTACACCTTC. The chain employs TRBV7-9 and TRBJ1-2; D call uncertain. Germline V gene data show CDR1 as SEHNR and CDR2 as FQNEAQ (reference sequence). V was clipped by 4 bases and J by 6 bases, with 12 bases between them. The CDR3 totals 13 residues.

There are a few counts of this clone. V and J are TRBV5-1 and TRBJ2-5; D unresolved. V was shortened by 4 bases and J by 0 bases, with 10 bases between the two germline ends. The CDR3 is 14 amino acids. In germline, CDR1 is SGHRS, CDR2 YFSETQ. For the CDR3, the DNA is TGCGCCAGCAGCATCTACCAAGACCAAGAGACCCAGTACTTC. Protein: CASSIYQDQETQYF. Complete variable domain (other parts from reference TRBV5-1 and TRBJ2-5): KAGVTQTPRYLIKTRGQQVTLSCSPISGHRSVSWYQQTPGQGLQFLFEYFSETQRNKGNFPGRFSGRQFSNSRSEMNVSTLELGDSALYLCASSIYQDQETQYFGPGTRLLVL.

The V gene is TRBV2, the J gene TRBJ2-7, with TRBD1 matching 9 bases. The V segment lost 4 bases and the J segment 9 bases; nucleotides outside the gene matches: 10. Germline V lookup: CDR1 SNHLY, CDR2 FYNNEI. The CDR3 covers 14 residues. The CDR3 DNA sequence: TGTGCCAGCAGTGCCCCGGGACAGGGTACCCTGCAGTACTTC. Translated, it gives CASSAPGQGTLQYF.